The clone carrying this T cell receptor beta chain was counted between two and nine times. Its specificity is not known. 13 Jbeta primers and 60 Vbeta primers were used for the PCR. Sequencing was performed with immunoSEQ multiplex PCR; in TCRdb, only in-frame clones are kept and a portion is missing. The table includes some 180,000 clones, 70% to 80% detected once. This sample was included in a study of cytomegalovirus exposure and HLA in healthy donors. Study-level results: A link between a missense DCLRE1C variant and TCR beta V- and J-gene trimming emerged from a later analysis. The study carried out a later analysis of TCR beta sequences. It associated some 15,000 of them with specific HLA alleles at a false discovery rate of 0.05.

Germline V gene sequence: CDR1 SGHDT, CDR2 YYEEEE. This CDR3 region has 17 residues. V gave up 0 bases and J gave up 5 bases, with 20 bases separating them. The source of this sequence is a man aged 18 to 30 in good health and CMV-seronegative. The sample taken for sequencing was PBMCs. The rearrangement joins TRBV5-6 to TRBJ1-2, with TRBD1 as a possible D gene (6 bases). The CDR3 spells CASSLVQESAGAYGYTF. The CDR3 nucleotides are TGTGCCAGCAGCTTGGTTCAGGAATCGGCGGGGGCATATGGCTACACCTTC.